This T cell receptor (beta chain) was captured in a study of T cell responses to AZD1222 COVID-19 vaccine. Study-wide points: It was only a handful of AZD1222 recipients who were seropositive at baseline. Vaccination with two AZD1222 doses was followed by a rise in Spike-specific TCR breadth and depth. In a largely white British group with more females than males, clonal diversity was possibly underestimated.

Libraries were prepared by immunoSEQ multiplex PCR; TCRdb keeps only in-frame clonotypes and omits some of them. The table has about 56,000 clones, 88% seen once. In regard to this clone: The antigen remains undetermined.

The CDR3 runs to 13 residues. V lost 5 bases and J 5 bases, leaving 13 bases between the germline ends. Germline CDR1 GTSNPN, CDR2 SVGIG (reference sequence). The sample here was peripheral blood, taken on day 0 of AZD1222 vaccination. This rearrangement joins TRBV30 to TRBJ1-5, with D possibly matching TRBD1 (6 bases). This sequence originates from an adult in good health. Here the CDR3 DNA reads TGTGCCTGGGGCGGGGGGCCACATCAGCCCCAGCATTTT. This gives the protein CAWGGGPHQPQHF.